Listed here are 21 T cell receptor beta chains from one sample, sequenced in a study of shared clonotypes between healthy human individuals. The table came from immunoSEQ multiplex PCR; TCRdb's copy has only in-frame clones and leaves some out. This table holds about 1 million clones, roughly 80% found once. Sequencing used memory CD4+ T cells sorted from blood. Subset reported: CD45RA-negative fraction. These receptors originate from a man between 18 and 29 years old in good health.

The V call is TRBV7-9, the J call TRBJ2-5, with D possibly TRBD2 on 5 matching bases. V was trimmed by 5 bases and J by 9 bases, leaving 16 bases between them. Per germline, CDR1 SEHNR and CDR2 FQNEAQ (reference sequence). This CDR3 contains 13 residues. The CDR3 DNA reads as TGTGCCAGCAGCCTTGATCCGTCCGGGGCCCAGTACTTC. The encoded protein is CASSLDPSGAQYF.

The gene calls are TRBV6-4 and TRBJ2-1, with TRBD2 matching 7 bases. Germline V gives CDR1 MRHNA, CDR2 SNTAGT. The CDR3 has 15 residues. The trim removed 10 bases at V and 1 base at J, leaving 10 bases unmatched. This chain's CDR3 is CATSQRGLSYNEQFF. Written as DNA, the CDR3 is TGTGCCACCTCCCAGCGGGGTCTATCCTACAATGAGCAGTTCTTC.

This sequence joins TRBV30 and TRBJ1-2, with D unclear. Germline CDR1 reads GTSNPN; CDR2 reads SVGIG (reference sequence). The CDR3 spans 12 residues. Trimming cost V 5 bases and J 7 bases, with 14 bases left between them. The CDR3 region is CAWALGNGGYTF. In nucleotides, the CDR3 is TGTGCCTGGGCATTGGGGAATGGTGGCTACACCTTC.

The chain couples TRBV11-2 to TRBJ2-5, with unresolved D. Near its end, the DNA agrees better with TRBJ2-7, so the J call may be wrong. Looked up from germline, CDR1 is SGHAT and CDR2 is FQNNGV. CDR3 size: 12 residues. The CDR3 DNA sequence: TGTGCCAGCAGCTTTAAGGGCTACGAGCAGTACTTC. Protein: CASSFKGYEQYF.

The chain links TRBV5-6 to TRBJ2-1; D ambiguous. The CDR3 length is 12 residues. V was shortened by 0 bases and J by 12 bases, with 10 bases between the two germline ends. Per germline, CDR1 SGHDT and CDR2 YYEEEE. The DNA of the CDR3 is TGTGCCAGCAGCTTGGGCTCGGGCGGGCAGTTCTTC. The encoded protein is CASSLGSGGQFF. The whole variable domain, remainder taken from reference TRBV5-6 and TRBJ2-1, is DAGVTQSPTHLIKTRGQQVTLRCSPKSGHDTVSWYQQALGQGPQFIFQYYEEEERQRGNFPDRFSGHQFPNYSSELNVNALLLGDSALYLCASSLGSGGQFFGPGTRLTVL.

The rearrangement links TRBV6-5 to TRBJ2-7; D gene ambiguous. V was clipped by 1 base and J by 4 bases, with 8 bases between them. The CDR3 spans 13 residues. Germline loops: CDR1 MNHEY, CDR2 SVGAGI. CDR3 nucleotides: TGTGCCAGCAGTTACTACAAGGGTTACGAGCAGTACTTC. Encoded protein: CASSYYKGYEQYF.

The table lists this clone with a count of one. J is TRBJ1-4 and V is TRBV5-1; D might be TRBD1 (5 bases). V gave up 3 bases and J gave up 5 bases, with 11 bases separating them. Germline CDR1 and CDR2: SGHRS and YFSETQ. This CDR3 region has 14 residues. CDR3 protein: CASSSEGSNEKLFF. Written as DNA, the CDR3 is TGCGCCAGCAGCTCCGAGGGGAGCAATGAAAAACTGTTTTTT.

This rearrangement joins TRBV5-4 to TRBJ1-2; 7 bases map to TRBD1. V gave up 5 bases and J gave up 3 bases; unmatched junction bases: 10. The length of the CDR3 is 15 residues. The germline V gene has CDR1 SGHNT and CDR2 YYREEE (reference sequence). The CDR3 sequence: CASRTDQGDYYGYTF. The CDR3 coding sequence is TGTGCCAGCAGGACTGATCAGGGGGACTACTATGGCTACACCTTC.

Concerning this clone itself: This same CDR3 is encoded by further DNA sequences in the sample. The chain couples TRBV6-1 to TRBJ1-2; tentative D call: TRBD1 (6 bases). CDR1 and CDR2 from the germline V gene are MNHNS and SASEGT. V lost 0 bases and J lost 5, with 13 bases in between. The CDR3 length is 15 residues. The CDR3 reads CASSEAGQGPYGYTF. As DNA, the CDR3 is TGTGCCAGCAGTGAAGCGGGCCAGGGGCCGTATGGCTACACCTTC.

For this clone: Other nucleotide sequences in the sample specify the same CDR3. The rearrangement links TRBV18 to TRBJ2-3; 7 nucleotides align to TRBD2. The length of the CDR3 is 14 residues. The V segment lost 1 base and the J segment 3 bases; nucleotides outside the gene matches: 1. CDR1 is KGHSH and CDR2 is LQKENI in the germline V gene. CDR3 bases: TGTGCCAGCTCACCACTGGGAGGGACAGATACGCAGTATTTT. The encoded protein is CASSPLGGTDTQYF.

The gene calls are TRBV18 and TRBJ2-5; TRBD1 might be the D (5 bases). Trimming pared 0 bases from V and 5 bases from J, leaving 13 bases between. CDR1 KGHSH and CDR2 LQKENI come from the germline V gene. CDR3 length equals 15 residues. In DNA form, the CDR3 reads TGTGCCAGCTCACCACCTACAGGTCCCCTGGAGACCCAGTACTTC. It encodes CASSPPTGPLETQYF.

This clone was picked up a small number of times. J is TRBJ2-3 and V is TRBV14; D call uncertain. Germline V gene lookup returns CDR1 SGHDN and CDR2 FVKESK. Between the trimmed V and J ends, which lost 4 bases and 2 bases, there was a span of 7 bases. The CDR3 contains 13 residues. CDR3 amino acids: CASSPSLTDTQYF. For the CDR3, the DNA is TGTGCCAGCAGCCCGTCTCTCACAGATACGCAGTATTTT.

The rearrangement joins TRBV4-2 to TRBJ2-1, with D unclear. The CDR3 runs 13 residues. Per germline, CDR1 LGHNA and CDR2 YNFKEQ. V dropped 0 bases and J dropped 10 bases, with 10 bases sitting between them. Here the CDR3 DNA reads TGTGCCAGCAGCCAAGATCTAGGCAGGGAGCAGTTCTTC. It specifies CASSQDLGREQFF.

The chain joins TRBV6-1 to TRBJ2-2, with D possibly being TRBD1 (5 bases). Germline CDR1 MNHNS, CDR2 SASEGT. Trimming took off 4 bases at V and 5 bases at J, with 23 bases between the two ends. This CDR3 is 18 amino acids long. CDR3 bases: TGTGCCAGCAGTGTAGGCGTGTGGGGCCACTCACTAACCGGGGAGCTGTTTTTT. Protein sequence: CASSVGVWGHSLTGELFF.

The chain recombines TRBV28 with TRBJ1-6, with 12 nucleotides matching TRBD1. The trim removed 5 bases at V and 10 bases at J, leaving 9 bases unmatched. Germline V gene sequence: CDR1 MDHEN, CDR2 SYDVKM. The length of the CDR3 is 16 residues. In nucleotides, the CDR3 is TGTGCCAGCAGTGGTTGGGACAGGGGGCCAAGCTCACCCCTCCACTTT. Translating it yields CASSGWDRGPSSPLHF. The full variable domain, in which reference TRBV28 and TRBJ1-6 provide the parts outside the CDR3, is DVKVTQSSRYLVKRTGEKVFLECVQDMDHENMFWYRQDPGLGLRLIYFSYDVKMKEKGDIPEGYSVSREKKERFSLILESASTNQTSMYLCASSGWDRGPSSPLHFGNGTRLTVT.

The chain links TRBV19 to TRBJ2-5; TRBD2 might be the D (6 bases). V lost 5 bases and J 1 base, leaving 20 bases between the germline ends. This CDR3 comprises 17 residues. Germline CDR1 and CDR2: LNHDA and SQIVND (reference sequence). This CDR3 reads CASSPPRGRDIQETQYF. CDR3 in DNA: TGTGCCAGTAGTCCCCCGCGGGGCAGGGATATCCAAGAGACCCAGTACTTC.

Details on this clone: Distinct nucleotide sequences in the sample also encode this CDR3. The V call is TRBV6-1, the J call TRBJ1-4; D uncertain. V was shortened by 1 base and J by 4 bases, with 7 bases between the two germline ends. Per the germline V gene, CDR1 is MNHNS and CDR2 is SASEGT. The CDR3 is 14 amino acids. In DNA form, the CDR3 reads TGTGCCAGCAGTGAAGGAACAGTTAATGAAAAACTGTTTTTT. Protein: CASSEGTVNEKLFF.

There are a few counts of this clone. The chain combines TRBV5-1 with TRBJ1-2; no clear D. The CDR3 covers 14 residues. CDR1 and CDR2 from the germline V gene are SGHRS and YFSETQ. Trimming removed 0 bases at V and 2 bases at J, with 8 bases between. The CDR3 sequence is CASSLATQNYGYTF. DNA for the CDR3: TGCGCCAGCAGCTTGGCCACGCAGAACTATGGCTACACCTTC.

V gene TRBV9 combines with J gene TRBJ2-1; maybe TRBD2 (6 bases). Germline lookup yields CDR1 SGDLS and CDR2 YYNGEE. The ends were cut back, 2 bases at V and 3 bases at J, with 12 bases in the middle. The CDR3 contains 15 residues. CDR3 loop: CASSVAGLFYNEQFF. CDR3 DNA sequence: TGTGCCAGCAGCGTCGCCGGACTATTCTACAATGAGCAGTTCTTC.

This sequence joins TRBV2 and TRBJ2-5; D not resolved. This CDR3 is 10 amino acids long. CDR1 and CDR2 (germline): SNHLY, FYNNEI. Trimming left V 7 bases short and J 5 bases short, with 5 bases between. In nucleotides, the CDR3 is TGTGCCAGCATGAGGGAGACCCAGTACTTC. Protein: CASMRETQYF.

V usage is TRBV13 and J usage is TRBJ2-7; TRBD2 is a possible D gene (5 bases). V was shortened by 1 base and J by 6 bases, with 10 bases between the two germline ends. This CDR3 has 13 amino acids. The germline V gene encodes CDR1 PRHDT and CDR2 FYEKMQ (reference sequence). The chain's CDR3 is CASSLVRAAEQYF. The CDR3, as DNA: TGTGCCAGCAGCTTAGTGAGAGCGGCCGAGCAGTACTTC.